This T cell receptor beta chain was identified in a study of cytomegalovirus exposure and HLA in healthy donors. Study outcomes and limitations: Associated with HLA alleles at 0.05 false discovery rate in a later analysis were 15,000 to 20,000 TCR beta sequences. CMV serostatus stood as the only immune exposure information on hand. Investigators reported 164 TCR beta chains as tied to cytomegalovirus.

In nominal health when sampled, donors likely had unrecorded immune exposures nonetheless. This clone was detected only once. Its antigen is undetermined. PCR involved 60 Vbeta and 13 Jbeta primers. Only in-frame clones appear in the TCRdb table, and some are missing; sequencing was by immunoSEQ multiplex PCR. The sample lists over 150,000 clones; roughly 79% were seen once. Trimming cost V 7 bases and J 2 bases; bases outside gene matches: 8. This CDR3 is 16 amino acids long. Germline V gene lookup returns CDR1 LNHDA and CDR2 SQIVND (reference sequence). This chain connects TRBV19 to TRBJ2-6; TRBD1 matches at 7 bases. Sequenced input: PBMCs. This sequence was found in a woman between 45 and 65 years old in good health and CMV-seropositive. The CDR3 is CASIHPGQAGANVLTF. CDR3 bases: TGTGCCAGTATCCACCCCGGACAGGCTGGGGCCAACGTCCTGACTTTC.